This T cell receptor beta chain emerged from a study of CDR3 diversity in severe acne. TCRdb processed the PCR reads anew with MiXCR; each CDR3 protein has one entry. The sample records about 93,000 distinct CDR3 sequences, around half being singletons. The V gene's germline CDR1 is DFQATT and CDR2 SNEGSKA (reference sequence). This CDR3 contains 13 residues. V trimming: 7 bases; J trimming: 5 bases; junction bases outside the gene matches: 6. The sequencing sample was made of blood. This receptor was identified in a male donor in good health, serving as a control. The chain is built from TRBV20-1 and TRBJ2-5; 11 bases line up with TRBD2. The CDR3 protein is CSGGTSGLETQYF. CDR3 sequence (DNA): TGCAGTGGCGGGACTAGCGGTTTGGAGACCCAGTACTTC.